This passage covers 32 T cell receptor beta chains from one sample sequenced in a study of blood T cell repertoires in COVID-19. Clones were sequenced by immunoSEQ multiplex PCR, and TCRdb holds only the in-frame ones, with some missing. The sample consists of about 330,000 clones, around 87% of them appearing once. Sequencing was done on a sample of PBMCs or T cells enriched from blood (not recorded which). The receptor source for this set is a woman in her twenties or thirties who had recovered from COVID-19.

The CDR3 region has the DNA TGTGCCAGTAGTCTGTCATTGGGCCAGACGAACACCGGGGAGCTGTTTTTT. It specifies CASSLSLGQTNTGELFF. The V gene is TRBV19, the J gene TRBJ2-2; D unclear. Germline values: CDR1 LNHDA, CDR2 SQIVND (reference sequence). V lost 5 bases and J 0 bases, leaving 16 bases between the germline ends. CDR3 length: 17 amino acids.

This chain links TRBV4-1 with TRBJ1-6; D is undetermined. The germline V and J ends were trimmed by 1 base and 10 bases, with 8 bases remaining between them. Germline lookup yields CDR1 MGHRA and CDR2 YSYEKL. The CDR3 spans 13 residues. CDR3 loop: CASSQGQESPLHF. The CDR3 DNA reads as TGCGCCAGCAGCCAAGGGCAGGAATCACCCCTCCACTTT.

The chain uses TRBV27 and TRBJ1-1; D ambiguous. Germline V CDR1 and CDR2: MNHEY, SMNVEV (reference sequence). Trimming stripped 8 bases from V and 4 bases from J, with 14 bases between. This CDR3 is built from 13 residues. The CDR3 protein is CASRPGSGTEAFF. The CDR3 nucleotides are TGTGCCAGCCGACCCGGTTCGGGCACTGAAGCTTTCTTT.

The CDR3 protein is CASSIQGADTEAFF. CDR3 in DNA: TGTGCCAGCAGTATACAGGGGGCCGACACTGAAGCTTTCTTT. This chain uses TRBV2 with TRBJ1-1; 9 bases agree with TRBD1. Germline loops: CDR1 SNHLY, CDR2 FYNNEI. The CDR3 is 14 residues long. V was pared by 5 bases and J by 3 bases, with 4 bases of the junction left unmatched.

V usage is TRBV5-4 and J usage is TRBJ2-5; the match to TRBD1 covers 10 bases. In germline, CDR1 is SGHNT, CDR2 YYREEE (reference sequence). V was pared by 4 bases and J by 5 bases, with 5 bases of the junction left unmatched. The CDR3 has 14 amino acids. DNA of the CDR3: TGTGCCAGCAGCAGGGGACAGGGGATGGAGACCCAGTACTTC. It specifies CASSRGQGMETQYF.

This clone was seen just once. The chain is built from TRBV5-1 and TRBJ1-5; D perhaps matches TRBD1 (5 bases). The CDR3 is 16 amino acids. Deletions cut 0 bases from V and 7 bases from J, with 17 bases between. CDR1 SGHRS and CDR2 YFSETQ come from the germline V gene. The CDR3, as DNA: TGCGCCAGCAGCTTGGAGGCAGCCGTTGCAGGGCAGCCCCAGCATTTT. It encodes CASSLEAAVAGQPQHF.

The CDR3 nucleotides read TGTGCCAGTACAACAGCCCGCTATGGCTACACCTTC. This encodes CASTTARYGYTF. The V call is TRBV19, the J call TRBJ1-2; D is ambiguous. The CDR3 contains 12 residues. Trimming removed 7 bases at V and 4 bases at J, with 10 bases between. The V gene's germline CDR1 is LNHDA and CDR2 SQIVND (reference sequence).

The chain combines TRBV21-1 with TRBJ2-2; the D segment call TRBD2 is taken from the table without a DNA check. TRBV21-1 is classified as a pseudogene. This CDR3 has 16 residues. CDR3 DNA: TGTGCCAGCAGCAAATTGGTAGCCCTGAACACCGGGGAGCTGTTTTTT. It codes for CASSKLVALNTGELFF.

The rearrangement joins TRBV5-1 to TRBJ2-7; 9 bases line up with TRBD1. Trimming took 0 bases from V and 2 from J; bases not matched to a gene: 3. The germline gives CDR1 SGHRS, CDR2 YFSETQ. The CDR3 has 15 amino acids. In nucleotides, the CDR3 is TGCGCCAGCAGCTTGGTGGGGACAGGGCCCTACGAGCAGTACTTC. It yields the protein CASSLVGTGPYEQYF.

The rearrangement uses TRBV19 and TRBJ1-5; TRBD1 matches 9 bases. The CDR3 length is 15 residues. V shed 4 bases and J 7 bases; nucleotides not matched to a gene: 8. Germline CDR1 is LNHDA and CDR2 is SQIVND (reference sequence). CDR3 DNA: TGTGCCAGTAGTACGGGACAGGGCATTGGGCAGCCCCAGCATTTT. Residues: CASSTGQGIGQPQHF.

The chain links TRBV6-5 to TRBJ1-2; D not certain. CDR1 is MNHEY and CDR2 is SVGAGI in the germline V gene. CDR3 size: 12 residues. Trimming left V 7 bases short and J 7 bases short, with 13 bases between. The CDR3 region has the DNA TGTGCCAGCAATGGGAGGAACGTTGGCTACACCTTC. Translation: CASNGRNVGYTF.

The chain carries TRBV19 and TRBJ1-5; TRBD1 aligns across 11 bases. The J segment lost 4 bases and the V segment lost 5 bases, leaving 10 bases of the junction unmatched. From germline, CDR1 is LNHDA and CDR2 SQIVND (reference sequence). This CDR3 comprises 17 residues. The CDR3 sequence is CASSLSRDRGGNQPQHF. The CDR3 DNA reads TGTGCCAGTAGTCTCTCCCGGGACAGGGGGGGGAATCAGCCCCAGCATTTT.

This clone was picked up one time. The J gene is TRBJ2-3, the V gene TRBV7-9, with TRBD2 identical over 8 bases. The CDR3 consists of 17 residues. The germline gives CDR1 SEHNR, CDR2 FQNEAQ (reference sequence). V shed 0 bases, J shed 1 base, and the junction held 6 bases outside the gene matches. The CDR3 nucleotides read TGTGCCAGCAGCTTAGCTGTTAGCGGGGACCGCACAGATACGCAGTATTTT. Translated, it gives CASSLAVSGDRTDTQYF.

The chain uses TRBV6-5 and TRBJ2-7, with a tentative D call TRBD2 (5 bases). The CDR3 runs 14 residues. The ends were cut back, 7 bases at V and 1 base at J, with 14 bases in the middle. CDR1 MNHEY and CDR2 SVGAGI come from the germline V gene. CDR3 loop: CASTRTRLSYEQYF. As DNA, the CDR3 is TGTGCCAGCACCCGGACTCGATTATCCTACGAGCAGTACTTC.

The chain joins TRBV10-1 to TRBJ1-1, with D perhaps TRBD1 (5 bases). CDR3 length: 13 amino acids. Trimming shortened V by 8 bases and J by 1 base, and 11 bases separated the two germline ends. Per the germline V gene, CDR1 is WNHNN and CDR2 is SYGVQD (reference sequence). The CDR3 reads CASHRTANTEAFF. The CDR3 DNA reads TGCGCCAGCCACAGGACGGCGAACACTGAAGCTTTCTTT.

V is TRBV7-2 and J is TRBJ1-5; 8 positions match TRBD1. The ends lost 4 bases at V and 7 bases at J; junction bases unmatched: 15. CDR1 and CDR2 (germline): SGHTA, FQGNSA. The CDR3 contains 17 residues. The CDR3 here is CASSSQGQGGFGQPQHF. CDR3 in DNA: TGTGCCAGCAGCTCCCAAGGACAGGGAGGTTTCGGACAGCCCCAGCATTTT.

The chain employs TRBV25-1 and TRBJ1-1, with D possibly being TRBD1 (6 bases). The CDR3 has 15 amino acids. Germline V gene data show CDR1 as MGHDK and CDR2 as SYGVNS. Trimming pared 0 bases from V and 4 bases from J, leaving 12 bases between. In DNA form, the CDR3 reads TGTGCCAGCAGTGAATATGGGGGGGCGATCACTGAAGCTTTCTTT. Its protein product is CASSEYGGAITEAFF.

The genes are TRBV4-1 and TRBJ1-2; tentative D call: TRBD1 (5 bases). With 6 bases removed from V and 2 bases from J, the gap between germline ends came to 16 bases. The germline V gene encodes CDR1 MGHRA and CDR2 YSYEKL. CDR3 size: 15 residues. As DNA, the CDR3 is TGCGCCAGCAGACCCCGGGACGGACTAAACTATGGCTACACCTTC. It encodes CASRPRDGLNYGYTF.

This clone was recorded once. The genes are TRBV7-2 and TRBJ1-1; 8 nucleotides agree with TRBD1. The CDR3 contains 15 residues. CDR1 and CDR2 from the germline V gene are SGHTA and FQGNSA. Germline trimming cut 5 bases from V and 6 bases from J; bases unmatched to any gene: 11. This CDR3 reads CASSLRTGRLAEAFF. The CDR3 DNA reads as TGTGCCAGCAGCCTGAGGACAGGGCGGTTGGCTGAAGCTTTCTTT.

The rearrangement uses TRBV29-1 and TRBJ1-2; no clear D. The V end was cut by 1 base, the J end by 4 bases, with 7 bases between. CDR3 size: 12 residues. Germline V gives CDR1 SQVTM, CDR2 ANQGSEA. CDR3 amino acids: CSVEATSYGYTF. CDR3 DNA: TGCAGCGTTGAAGCGACAAGCTATGGCTACACCTTC. Combining the CDR3 with reference TRBV29-1 and TRBJ1-2 gives the whole variable domain SAVISQKPSRDICQRGTSLTIQCQVDSQVTMMFWYRQQPGQSLTLIATANQGSEATYESGFVIDKFPISRPNLTFSTLTVSNMSPEDSSIYLCSVEATSYGYTFGSGTRLTVV.

CDR3 sequence (DNA): TGTGCCAGTAGTGCCTTAACAGGGGCGAGGGAGACCCAGTACTTC. Protein product: CASSALTGARETQYF. V is TRBV19 and J is TRBJ2-5; 7 bases line up with TRBD1. J gave up 5 bases and V 5 bases, and 11 bases lay outside the gene matches. The CDR3 is 15 amino acids. CDR1 is LNHDA and CDR2 is SQIVND in the germline V gene (reference sequence).

This chain uses TRBV6-5 with TRBJ1-6, with 10 bases that match TRBD1. Germline CDR1 and CDR2: MNHEY and SVGAGI. Losses at the gene ends were 4 bases for V and 10 bases for J; bases not matched to a gene: 7. The CDR3 totals 15 residues. CDR3 residues: CASSSPGQGKSPLHF. The DNA of the CDR3 is TGTGCCAGCAGTTCCCCGGGACAGGGGAAATCACCCCTCCACTTT.

The chain uses TRBV11-2 and TRBJ2-5; D uncertain. The V gene lost 5 bases and the J gene lost 4 bases, with 8 bases spanning the gap. This CDR3 contains 12 residues. Germline values: CDR1 SGHAT, CDR2 FQNNGV. CDR3 sequence (DNA): TGTGCCAGCAGCCCAAACTTAGAGACCCAGTACTTC. It specifies CASSPNLETQYF.

The chain combines TRBV5-1 with TRBJ2-1; TRBD1 might be the D (5 bases). This CDR3 is 15 amino acids long. Per germline, CDR1 SGHRS and CDR2 YFSETQ. V gave up 5 bases and J gave up 1 base, with 13 bases separating them. In DNA, the CDR3 is TGCGCCAGCAGTTCGCAGGGTCCGTCCTACAATGAGCAGTTCTTC. This translates into CASSSQGPSYNEQFF.

This clone was counted a single time. The chain has TRBV6-5 and TRBJ2-3; D remains ambiguous. This CDR3 is built from 13 residues. In germline, CDR1 is MNHEY, CDR2 SVGAGI. V shed 8 bases and J shed 4 bases, with 13 bases lying between them. The CDR3 spells CASGGADPDTQYF. The CDR3 DNA reads as TGTGCCAGCGGCGGTGCCGACCCAGATACGCAGTATTTT.

V usage is TRBV28 and J usage is TRBJ1-2; D remains unclear. Germline lookup yields CDR1 MDHEN and CDR2 SYDVKM. The CDR3 has 12 residues. With 5 bases removed from V and 2 bases from J, the gap between germline ends came to 6 bases. The CDR3 region has the DNA TGTGCCAGCAGTGCCGGGAACTATGGCTACACCTTC. This gives the protein CASSAGNYGYTF.

This clone was seen a few times. The chain employs TRBV6-5 and TRBJ1-6; 9 nucleotides agree with TRBD1. The ends lost 10 bases at V and 10 bases at J; junction bases unmatched: 11. CDR1 is MNHEY, CDR2 SVGAGI, per germline. There are 14 residues in the CDR3. In nucleotides, the CDR3 is TGTGCCACCGCGGGACAGGGTGTGTCATCACCCCTCCACTTT. As protein: CATAGQGVSSPLHF.

The CDR3 sequence is CASSLKRGSFYNEQFF. CDR3 sequence (DNA): TGTGCCAGCAGTTTAAAGCGGGGATCCTTTTACAATGAGCAGTTCTTC. The chain couples TRBV27 to TRBJ2-1, with TRBD2 identical over 7 bases. V trimming: 2 bases; J trimming: 4 bases; junction bases outside the gene matches: 8. CDR3 size: 16 residues. CDR1 and CDR2 from the germline V gene are MNHEY and SMNVEV (reference sequence).

This chain links TRBV5-5 with TRBJ2-7; no clear D. The length of the CDR3 is 14 residues. Germline V gene sequence: CDR1 SGHKS, CDR2 YYEKEE (reference sequence). Trimming cost V 0 bases and J 0 bases, with 7 bases left between them. Written as DNA, the CDR3 is TGTGCCAGCAGCTTGGGGCCAGGCTCCTACGAGCAGTACTTC. The encoded protein is CASSLGPGSYEQYF.

V usage is TRBV5-1 and J usage is TRBJ2-3; D not resolved. The germline CDR1 and CDR2 sequences are SGHRS and YFSETQ. The CDR3 extends over 14 amino acids. V shed 5 bases and J shed 1 base, with 11 bases lying between them. CDR3 sequence: CASRILVGTDTQYF. CDR3 nucleotides: TGCGCCAGCAGAATCCTAGTCGGCACAGATACGCAGTATTTT.

V gene TRBV10-1 combines with J gene TRBJ2-3, with D possibly matching TRBD2 (6 bases). Germline-derived CDR1 and CDR2 are WNHNN and SYGVQD (reference sequence). The CDR3 has 12 amino acids. V gave up 6 bases and J gave up 5 bases, with 9 bases separating them. The CDR3 coding sequence is TGCGCCAGCAGCCGGGGGAAAGATACGCAGTATTTT. Protein product: CASSRGKDTQYF.

The V and J genes are TRBV21-1 and TRBJ1-5. TRBV21-1 corresponds to a pseudogene. CDR3 length: 15 amino acids. The CDR3 here is CASSKEAGRYQPQHF. Written as DNA, the CDR3 is TGTGCCAGCAGCAAAGAAGCGGGCCGATATCAGCCCCAGCATTTT.